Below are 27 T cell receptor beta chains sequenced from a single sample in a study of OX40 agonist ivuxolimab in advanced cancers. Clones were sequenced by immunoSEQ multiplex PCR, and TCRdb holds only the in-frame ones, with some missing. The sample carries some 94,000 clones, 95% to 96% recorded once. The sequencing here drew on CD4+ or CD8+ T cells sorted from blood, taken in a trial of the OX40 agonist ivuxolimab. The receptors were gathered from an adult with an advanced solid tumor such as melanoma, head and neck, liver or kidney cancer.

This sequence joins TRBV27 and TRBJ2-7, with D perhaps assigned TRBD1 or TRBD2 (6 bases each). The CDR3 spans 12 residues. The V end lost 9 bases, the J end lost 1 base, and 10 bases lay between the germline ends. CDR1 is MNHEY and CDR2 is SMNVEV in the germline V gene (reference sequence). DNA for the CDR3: TGTGCCAGTCAGGGGACTTCCTACGAGCAGTACTTC. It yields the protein CASQGTSYEQYF.

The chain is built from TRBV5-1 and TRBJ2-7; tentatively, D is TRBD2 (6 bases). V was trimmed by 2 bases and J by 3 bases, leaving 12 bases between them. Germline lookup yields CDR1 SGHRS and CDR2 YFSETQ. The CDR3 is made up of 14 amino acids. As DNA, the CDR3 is TGCGCCAGCAGCTTTGGAGGGCCGAGCTACGAGCAGTACTTC. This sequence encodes CASSFGGPSYEQYF.

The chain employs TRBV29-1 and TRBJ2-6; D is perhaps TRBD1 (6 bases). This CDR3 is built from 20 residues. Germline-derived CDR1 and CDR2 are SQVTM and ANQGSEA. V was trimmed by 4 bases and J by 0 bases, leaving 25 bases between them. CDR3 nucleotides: TGCAGCGTTGCCGGGGAAGGAGTGGACAGCTCAGCCTCTGGGGCCAACGTCCTGACTTTC. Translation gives CSVAGEGVDSSASGANVLTF.

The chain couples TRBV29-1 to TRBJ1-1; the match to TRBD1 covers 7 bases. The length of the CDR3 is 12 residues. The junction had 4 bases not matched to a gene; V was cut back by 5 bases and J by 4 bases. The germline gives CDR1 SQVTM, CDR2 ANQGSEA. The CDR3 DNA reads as TGCAGCGTTACAGGGGCGGGCACTGAAGCTTTCTTT. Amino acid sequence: CSVTGAGTEAFF.

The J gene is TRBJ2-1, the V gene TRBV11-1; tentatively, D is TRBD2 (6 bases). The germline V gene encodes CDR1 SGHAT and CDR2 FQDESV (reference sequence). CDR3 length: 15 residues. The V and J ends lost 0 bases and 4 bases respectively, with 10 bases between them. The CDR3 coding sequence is TGTGCCAGCAGCTTAGCCCACCGGGGGTACAATGAGCAGTTCTTC. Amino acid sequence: CASSLAHRGYNEQFF.

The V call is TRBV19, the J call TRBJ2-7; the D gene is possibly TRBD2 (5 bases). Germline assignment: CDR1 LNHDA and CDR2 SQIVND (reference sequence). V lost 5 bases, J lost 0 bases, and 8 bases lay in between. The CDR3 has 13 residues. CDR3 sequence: CASSEGSSYEQYF. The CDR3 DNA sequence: TGTGCCAGTAGTGAGGGCAGCTCCTACGAGCAGTACTTC.

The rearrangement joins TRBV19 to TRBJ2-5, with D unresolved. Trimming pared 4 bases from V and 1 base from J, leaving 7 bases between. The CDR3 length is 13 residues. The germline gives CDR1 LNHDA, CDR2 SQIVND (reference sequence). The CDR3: CASSTVSQETQYF. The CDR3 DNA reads TGTGCCAGTAGTACGGTCAGCCAAGAGACCCAGTACTTC.

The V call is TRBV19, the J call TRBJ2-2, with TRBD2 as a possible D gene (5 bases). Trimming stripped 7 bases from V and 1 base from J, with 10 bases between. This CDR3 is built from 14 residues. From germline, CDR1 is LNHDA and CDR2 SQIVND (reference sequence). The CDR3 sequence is CASKREGNTGELFF. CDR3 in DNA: TGTGCCAGTAAGAGGGAAGGGAACACCGGGGAGCTGTTTTTT.

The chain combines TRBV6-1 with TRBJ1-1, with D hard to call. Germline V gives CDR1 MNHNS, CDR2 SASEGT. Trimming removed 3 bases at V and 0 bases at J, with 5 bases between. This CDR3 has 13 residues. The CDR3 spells CASSDTMNTEAFF. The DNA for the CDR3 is TGTGCCAGCAGTGACACGATGAACACTGAAGCTTTCTTT.

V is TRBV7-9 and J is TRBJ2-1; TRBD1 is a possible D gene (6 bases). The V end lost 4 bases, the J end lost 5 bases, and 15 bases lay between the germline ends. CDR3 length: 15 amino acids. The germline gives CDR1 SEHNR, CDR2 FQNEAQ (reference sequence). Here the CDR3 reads CASSSAGTQHNEQFF. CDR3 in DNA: TGTGCCAGCAGCTCCGCCGGGACACAGCACAATGAGCAGTTCTTC.

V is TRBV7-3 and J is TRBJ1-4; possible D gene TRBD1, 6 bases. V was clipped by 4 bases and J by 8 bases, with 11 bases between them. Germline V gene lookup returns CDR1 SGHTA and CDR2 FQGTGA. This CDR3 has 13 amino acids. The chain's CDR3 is CASSSTGGEKLFF. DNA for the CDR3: TGTGCCAGCAGCTCGACAGGAGGGGAAAAACTGTTTTTT.

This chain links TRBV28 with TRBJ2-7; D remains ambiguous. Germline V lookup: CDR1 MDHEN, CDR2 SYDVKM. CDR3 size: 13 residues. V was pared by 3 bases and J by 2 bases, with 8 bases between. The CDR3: CASSFGYAYEQYF. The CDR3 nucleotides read TGTGCCAGCAGTTTTGGCTATGCCTACGAGCAGTACTTC.

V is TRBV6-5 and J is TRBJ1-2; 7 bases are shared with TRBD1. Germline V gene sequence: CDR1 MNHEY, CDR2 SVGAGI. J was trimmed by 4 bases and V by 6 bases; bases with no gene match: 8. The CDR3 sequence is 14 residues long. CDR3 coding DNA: TGTGCCAGCAGAGACAGGGACACCTCCTATGGCTACACCTTC. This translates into CASRDRDTSYGYTF.

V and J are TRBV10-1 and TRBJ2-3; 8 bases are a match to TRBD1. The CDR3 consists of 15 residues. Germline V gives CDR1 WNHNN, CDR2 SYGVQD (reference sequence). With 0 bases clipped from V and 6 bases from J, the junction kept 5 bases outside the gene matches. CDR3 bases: TGCGCCAGCAGTGAGTCTTCGACAGGGGAGGATACGCAGTATTTT. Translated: CASSESSTGEDTQYF.

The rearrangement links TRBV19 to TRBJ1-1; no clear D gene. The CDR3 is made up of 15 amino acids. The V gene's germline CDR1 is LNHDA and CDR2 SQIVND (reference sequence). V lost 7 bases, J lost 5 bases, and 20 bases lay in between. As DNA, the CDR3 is TGTGCCAGTAACCAAGGGCTAAGGGCTTGGACTGAAGCTTTCTTT. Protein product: CASNQGLRAWTEAFF. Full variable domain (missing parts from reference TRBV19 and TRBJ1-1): DGGITQSPKYLFRKEGQNVTLSCEQNLNHDAMYWYRQDPGQGLRLIYYSQIVNDFQKGDIAEGYSVSREKKESFPLTVTSAQKNPTAFYLCASNQGLRAWTEAFFGQGTRLTVV.

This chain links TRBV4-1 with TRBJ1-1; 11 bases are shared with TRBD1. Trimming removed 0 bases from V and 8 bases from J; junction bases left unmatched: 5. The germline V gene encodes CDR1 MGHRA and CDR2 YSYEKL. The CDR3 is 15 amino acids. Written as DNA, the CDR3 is TGCGCCAGCAGCCAAGAAGGGGACAGGGGGTACGAAGCTTTCTTT. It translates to CASSQEGDRGYEAFF.

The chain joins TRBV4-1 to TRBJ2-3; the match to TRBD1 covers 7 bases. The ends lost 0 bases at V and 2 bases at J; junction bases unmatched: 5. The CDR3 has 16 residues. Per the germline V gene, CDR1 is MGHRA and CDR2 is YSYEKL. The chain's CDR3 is CASSQDRGPPTDTQYF. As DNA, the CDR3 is TGCGCCAGCAGCCAAGATAGGGGGCCCCCCACAGATACGCAGTATTTT.

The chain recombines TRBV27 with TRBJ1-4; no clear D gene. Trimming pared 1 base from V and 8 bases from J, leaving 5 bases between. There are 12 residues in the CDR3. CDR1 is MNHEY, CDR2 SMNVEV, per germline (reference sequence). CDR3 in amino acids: CASSLLGEKLFF. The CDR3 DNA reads TGTGCCAGCAGTTTATTGGGAGAAAAACTGTTTTTT.

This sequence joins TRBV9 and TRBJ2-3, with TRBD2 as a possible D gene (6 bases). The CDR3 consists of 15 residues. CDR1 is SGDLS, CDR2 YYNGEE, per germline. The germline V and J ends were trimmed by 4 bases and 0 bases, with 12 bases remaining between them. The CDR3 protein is CASSTEGRSTDTQYF. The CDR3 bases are TGTGCCAGCAGCACGGAGGGCCGCAGCACAGATACGCAGTATTTT.

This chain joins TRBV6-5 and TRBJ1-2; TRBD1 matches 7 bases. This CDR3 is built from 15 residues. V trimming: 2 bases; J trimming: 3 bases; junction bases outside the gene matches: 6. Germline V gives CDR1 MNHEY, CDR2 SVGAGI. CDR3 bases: TGTGCCAGCAGTTACACTACCGGGACAGACTATGGCTACACCTTC. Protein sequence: CASSYTTGTDYGYTF.

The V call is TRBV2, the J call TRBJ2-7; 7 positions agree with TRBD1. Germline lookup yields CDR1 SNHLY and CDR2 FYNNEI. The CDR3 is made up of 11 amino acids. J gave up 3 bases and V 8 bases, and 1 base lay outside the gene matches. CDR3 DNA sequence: TGTGCCAGCCGGGACAGCTACGAGCAGTACTTC. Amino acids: CASRDSYEQYF.

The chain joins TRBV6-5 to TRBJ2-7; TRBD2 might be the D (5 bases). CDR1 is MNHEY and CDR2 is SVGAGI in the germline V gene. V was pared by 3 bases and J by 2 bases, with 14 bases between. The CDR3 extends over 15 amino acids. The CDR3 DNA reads TGTGCCAGCAGTTATGTTGCGGGTGATACCTACGAGCAGTACTTC. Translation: CASSYVAGDTYEQYF.

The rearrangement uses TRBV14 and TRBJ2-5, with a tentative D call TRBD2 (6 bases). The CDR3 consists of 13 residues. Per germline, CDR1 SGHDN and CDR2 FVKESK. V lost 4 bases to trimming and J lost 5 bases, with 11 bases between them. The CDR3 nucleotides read TGTGCCAGCAGCCCGACTAGTCGGGAGACCCAGTACTTC. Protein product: CASSPTSRETQYF.

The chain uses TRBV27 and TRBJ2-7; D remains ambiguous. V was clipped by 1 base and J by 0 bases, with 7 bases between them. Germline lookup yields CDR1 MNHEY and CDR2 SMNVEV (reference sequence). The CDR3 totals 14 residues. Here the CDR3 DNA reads TGTGCCAGCAGTTTATATGGTAGCTCCTACGAGCAGTACTTC. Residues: CASSLYGSSYEQYF.

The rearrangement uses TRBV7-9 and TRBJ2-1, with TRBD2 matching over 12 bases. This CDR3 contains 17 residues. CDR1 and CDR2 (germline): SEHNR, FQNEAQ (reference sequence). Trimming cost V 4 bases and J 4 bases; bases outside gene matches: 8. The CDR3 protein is CASSSPSTSGGYNEQFF. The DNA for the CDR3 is TGTGCCAGCAGCTCCCCATCGACTAGCGGGGGATACAATGAGCAGTTCTTC.

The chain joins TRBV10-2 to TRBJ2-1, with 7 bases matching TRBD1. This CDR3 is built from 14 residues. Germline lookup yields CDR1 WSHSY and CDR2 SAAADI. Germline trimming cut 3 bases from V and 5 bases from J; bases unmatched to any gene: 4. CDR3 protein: CASSDTGVDNEQFF. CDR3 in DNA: TGCGCCAGCAGTGATACAGGGGTCGACAATGAGCAGTTCTTC.

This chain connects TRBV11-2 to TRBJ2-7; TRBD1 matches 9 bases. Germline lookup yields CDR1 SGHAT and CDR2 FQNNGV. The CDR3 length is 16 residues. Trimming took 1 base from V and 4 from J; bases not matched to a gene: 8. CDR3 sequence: CASSLGPGQGSYEQYF. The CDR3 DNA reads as TGTGCCAGCAGCTTAGGGCCGGGACAGGGTTCTTACGAGCAGTACTTC.